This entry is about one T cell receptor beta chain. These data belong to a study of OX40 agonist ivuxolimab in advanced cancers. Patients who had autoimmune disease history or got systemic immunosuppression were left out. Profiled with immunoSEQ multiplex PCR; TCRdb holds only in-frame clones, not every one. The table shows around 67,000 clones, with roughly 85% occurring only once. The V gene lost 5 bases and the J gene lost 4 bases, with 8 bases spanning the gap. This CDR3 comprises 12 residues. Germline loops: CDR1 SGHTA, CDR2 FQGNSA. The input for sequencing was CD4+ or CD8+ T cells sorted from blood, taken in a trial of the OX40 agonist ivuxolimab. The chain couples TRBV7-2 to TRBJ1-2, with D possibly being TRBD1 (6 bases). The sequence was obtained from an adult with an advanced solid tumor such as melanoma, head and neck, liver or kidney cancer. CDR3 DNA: TGTGCCAGCAGCCTGGACAGCTATGGCTACACCTTC. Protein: CASSLDSYGYTF.